The sample holds many counts of the clone carrying this T cell receptor (beta chain). Antigen unknown. The sample originates from a study of response to subunit inactivated influenza vaccine. Regarding the study as a whole: Each seasonal flu vaccination may recruit only limited new T cells, authors suggested.

Germline values: CDR1 MNHEY, CDR2 SVGEGT. The CDR3 consists of 16 residues. V lost 2 bases, J lost 4 bases, and 15 bases lay in between. TCRdb itself ran the RT-PCR reads through MiXCR, one entry per CDR3 protein. This table holds 800,000 or so distinct CDR3 sequences, approximately 21% found once. The sequence came from a man between 45 and 60 years old who received an inactivated influenza vaccine. The rearrangement links TRBV6-2 or TRBV6-3 to TRBJ2-1; D gene ambiguous. The sequencing here drew on PBMCs from blood, taken 5 to 6 days after vaccination. For the CDR3, the DNA is TGTGCCAGCAGTTACCATACGGTGCGGCCTTACAATGAGCAGTTCTTC. Amino acid sequence: CASSYHTVRPYNEQFF.